Shown below are 7 T cell receptor beta chains from a single sample sequenced in a study of CD4 T cells in relation to SARS-CoV-2 and coronaviruses. These receptors have no known antigen. Sequencing was performed with immunoSEQ multiplex PCR; in TCRdb, only in-frame clones are kept and a portion is missing. Found here are more than 20,000 clones, more than 60% of them singletons; the top ten hold approximately 13%. CD4+ T cells from unexposed donors were obtained before the COVID-19 pandemic (2011-2018). Isolation of CD4+ T cells took place after 10 days in culture. The sample comprised CD4+ T cells from PBMCs, cultured in vitro. The receptors come from a human donor in good health.

The chain is built from TRBV6-6 and TRBJ1-4; D is unresolved. Between the trimmed V and J ends, which lost 8 bases and 8 bases, there was a span of 12 bases. Germline V gives CDR1 MNHNY, CDR2 SVGAGI (reference sequence). The CDR3 is made up of 12 amino acids. CDR3 loop: CASGRESEKLFF. Written as DNA, the CDR3 is TGTGCCAGCGGAAGGGAATCCGAAAAACTGTTTTTT.

This chain uses TRBV28 with TRBJ1-2; D is unresolved. CDR3 length: 13 amino acids. Germline V gives CDR1 MDHEN, CDR2 SYDVKM. Trimming pared 7 bases from V and 1 base from J, leaving 10 bases between. CDR3 loop: CASMAPHNYGYTF. CDR3 nucleotide sequence: TGTGCCAGCATGGCTCCCCATAACTATGGCTACACCTTC.

The rearrangement uses TRBV6-5 and TRBJ1-2; the D gene is possibly TRBD1 (5 bases). V was shortened by 6 bases and J by 1 base, with 9 bases between the two germline ends. CDR1 MNHEY and CDR2 SVGAGI come from the germline V gene. The CDR3 has 13 amino acids. The CDR3 here is CASRGRSNYGYTF. CDR3 bases: TGTGCCAGCAGGGGACGGAGTAACTATGGCTACACCTTC.

The genes are TRBV3-1 (or the pseudogene TRBV3-2) and TRBJ2-2, with D perhaps TRBD1 (5 bases). Germline V CDR1 and CDR2: LGHDT, YNNKEL (reference sequence). This CDR3 has 14 residues. V lost 6 bases and J lost 6, with 14 bases in between. The CDR3 coding sequence is TGTGCCAGCAGTTATGACAGTCTCCCCGGGGAGCTGTTTTTT. Residues: CASSYDSLPGELFF.

The chain combines TRBV7-9 with TRBJ2-3, with 11 positions matching TRBD2. The CDR3 covers 17 residues. Germline CDR1 is SEHNR and CDR2 is FQNEAQ (reference sequence). The V segment lost 5 bases and the J segment 5 bases; nucleotides outside the gene matches: 12. This CDR3 is CASSPVSGRANGDTQYF. CDR3 DNA sequence: TGTGCCAGCAGCCCCGTTAGCGGGAGGGCCAACGGAGATACGCAGTATTTT.

V usage is TRBV15 and J usage is TRBJ2-3; 10 bases are a match to TRBD2. The length of the CDR3 is 14 residues. V dropped 8 bases and J dropped 2; count of bases not matched to a gene: 4. Germline V CDR1 and CDR2: LNHNV, YYDKDF (reference sequence). The CDR3 loop reads CATLAGGITDTQYF. The CDR3 DNA reads as TGTGCCACCTTAGCGGGAGGAATCACAGATACGCAGTATTTT.

This chain joins TRBV7-6 and TRBJ2-7, with TRBD1 matching over 7 bases. V lost 2 bases and J lost 2; bases outside the gene matches: 6. Germline CDR1 and CDR2: SGHVS and FNYEAQ. The length of the CDR3 is 15 residues. The DNA of the CDR3 is TGTGCCAGCAGCTTATCTGGAACAGGGGCCTACGAGCAGTACTTC. It specifies CASSLSGTGAYEQYF. Filled out from reference TRBV7-6 and TRBJ2-7, the complete variable domain reads GAGVSQSPRYKVTKRGQDVALRCDPISGHVSLYWYRQALGQGPEFLTYFNYEAQQDKSGLPNDRFSAERPEGSISTLTIQRTEQRDSAMYRCASSLSGTGAYEQYFGPGTRLTVT.